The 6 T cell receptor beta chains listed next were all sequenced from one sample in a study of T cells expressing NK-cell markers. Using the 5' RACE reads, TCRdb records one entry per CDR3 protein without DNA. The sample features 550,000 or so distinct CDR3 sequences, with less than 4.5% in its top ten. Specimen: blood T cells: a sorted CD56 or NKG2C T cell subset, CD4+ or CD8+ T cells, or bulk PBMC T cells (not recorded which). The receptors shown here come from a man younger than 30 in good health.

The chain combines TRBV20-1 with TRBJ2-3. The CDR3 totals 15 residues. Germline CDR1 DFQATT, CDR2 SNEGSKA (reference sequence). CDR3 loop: CSASPSVLGTDTQYF.

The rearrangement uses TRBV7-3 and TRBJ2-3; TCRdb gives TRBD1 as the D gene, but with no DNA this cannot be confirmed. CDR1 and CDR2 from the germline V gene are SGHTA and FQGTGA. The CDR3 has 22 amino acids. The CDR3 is CASSLTVYRRGLFLGSHDTQYF.

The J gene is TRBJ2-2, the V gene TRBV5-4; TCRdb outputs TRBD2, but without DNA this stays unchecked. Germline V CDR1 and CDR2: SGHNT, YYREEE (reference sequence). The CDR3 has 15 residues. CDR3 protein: CASSFQRGNTGELFF.

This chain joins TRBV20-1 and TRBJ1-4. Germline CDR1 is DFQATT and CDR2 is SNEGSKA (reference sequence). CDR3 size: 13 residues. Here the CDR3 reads CSARGQLGEKLFF.

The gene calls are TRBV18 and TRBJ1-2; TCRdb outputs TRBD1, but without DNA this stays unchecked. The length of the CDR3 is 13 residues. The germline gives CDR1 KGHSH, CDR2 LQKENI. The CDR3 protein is CASSYRARDGYTF.

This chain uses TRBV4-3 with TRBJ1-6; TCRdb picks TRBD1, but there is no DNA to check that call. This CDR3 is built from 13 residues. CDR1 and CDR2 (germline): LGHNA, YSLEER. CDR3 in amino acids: CASSDNTGFPLHF.